A single sample gave rise to the 19 T cell receptor beta chains below, sequenced in a study of vaccination and CD4 T cells after COVID-19. Antigens for these TCRs are unknown. Once obtained from cultured CD4+ T cells, the DNA was sequenced using the Oncomine TCR Beta short-read assay. TCRdb re-analysed the PCR reads in MiXCR, keeping a single row per CDR3 protein. The table lists around 21,000 distinct CDR3 sequences, around 60% of them singletons. Documented treatment: roughly 10-day PBMC culture with coronavirus spike peptide pools or control peptides (ViraFEST assay). Sequences were derived from CD4+ T cells from blood, cultured in vitro, sampled after SARS-CoV-2 vaccination. The receptors stem from a human donor who had recovered from COVID-19.

This clonotype is a singleton in its sample. The chain is built from TRBV29-1 and TRBJ1-1; 7 positions agree with TRBD1. Per germline, CDR1 SQVTM and CDR2 ANQGSEA. V was pared by 6 bases and J by 4 bases, with 8 bases of the junction left unmatched. The CDR3 spans 13 residues. CDR3 nucleotides: TGCAGCGTCGCGACAGGGATGGCCACTGAAGCTTTCTTT. Encoded protein: CSVATGMATEAFF.

The V call is TRBV10-1, the J call TRBJ2-6; no clear D. Trimming pared 4 bases from V and 0 bases from J, leaving 16 bases between. From germline, CDR1 is WNHNN and CDR2 SYGVQD (reference sequence). CDR3 length: 18 residues. This CDR3 reads CASSGSGALGSGANVLTF. For the CDR3, the DNA is TGCGCCAGCAGTGGATCAGGCGCCCTTGGCTCTGGGGCCAACGTCCTGACTTTC.

This clonotype was detected only a few times. CDR3 nucleotides: TGTGCCAGCAGCCACAAGTTGGGAAACTATGGCTACACCTTC. Translating gives CASSHKLGNYGYTF. The chain combines TRBV28 with TRBJ1-2; unclear D gene. Germline CDR1 reads MDHEN; CDR2 reads SYDVKM. V gave up 6 bases and J gave up 2 bases, with 13 bases separating them. The CDR3 consists of 14 residues.

This clonotype was seen a few times. CDR3 amino acids: CASSGRTSGSSNEQYF. CDR3 nucleotide sequence: TGTGCCAGCAGCGGACGGACTAGCGGGAGTTCGAACGAGCAGTACTTC. J is TRBJ2-7 and V is TRBV7-2; 13 nucleotides align to TRBD2. The germline V gene has CDR1 SGHTA and CDR2 FQGNSA. V lost 5 bases and J lost 5; bases outside the gene matches: 9. The CDR3 has 16 residues.

This clonotype was observed a few times. The chain is built from TRBV7-2 and TRBJ2-7; 8 bases agree with TRBD1. Germline loops: CDR1 SGHTA, CDR2 FQGNSA. CDR3 size: 14 residues. V was pared by 3 bases and J by 2 bases, with 3 bases of the junction left unmatched. The CDR3 coding sequence is TGTGCCAGCAGCTTCCTGGGACAGGCCTACGAGCAGTACTTC. Translating it yields CASSFLGQAYEQYF.

This chain links TRBV10-3 with TRBJ1-1; TRBD1 is a possible D gene (5 bases). Between the trimmed V and J ends, which lost 0 bases and 4 bases, there was a span of 9 bases. This CDR3 comprises 14 residues. Germline assignment: CDR1 ENHRY and CDR2 SYGVKD. CDR3 sequence (DNA): TGTGCCATCAGTGAGTCCAGGGACTCCACTGAAGCTTTCTTT. It specifies CAISESRDSTEAFF.

This chain connects TRBV11-3 to TRBJ2-2; possible D gene TRBD2, 5 bases. From germline, CDR1 is SGHNT and CDR2 YENEEA. The CDR3 runs to 15 residues. V was clipped by 4 bases and J by 3 bases, with 12 bases between them. The DNA of the CDR3 is TGTGCCAGCAGCTCCCAAGGAGGCGACACCGGGGAGCTGTTTTTT. Translated, it gives CASSSQGGDTGELFF.

This clonotype was recorded a few times. The chain has TRBV6-4 and TRBJ2-2, with 7 bases matching TRBD1. V gave up 6 bases and J gave up 5 bases; unmatched junction bases: 12. This CDR3 comprises 16 residues. Germline CDR1 MRHNA, CDR2 SNTAGT. CDR3 bases: TGTGCCAGCAGGCGTGCCGGGACAGAAGAAACCGGGGAGCTGTTTTTT. Its translation is CASRRAGTEETGELFF.

This chain joins TRBV19 and TRBJ2-3; D perhaps matches TRBD1 (6 bases). V shed 6 bases and J shed 2 bases, with 9 bases lying between them. The CDR3 has 13 residues. Germline CDR1 reads LNHDA; CDR2 reads SQIVND (reference sequence). CDR3 nucleotide sequence: TGTGCCAGTAGACAGGGCTCCACAGATACGCAGTATTTT. This translates into CASRQGSTDTQYF.

This chain links TRBV11-3 with TRBJ2-5; D is unresolved. Germline CDR1 is SGHNT and CDR2 is YENEEA. CDR3 length: 16 residues. The V gene lost 1 base and the J gene lost 1 base, with 13 bases spanning the gap. The CDR3 is CASSLGRTGVQETQYF. The CDR3 DNA is TGTGCCAGCAGCTTAGGCAGGACGGGCGTCCAAGAGACCCAGTACTTC.

Here the CDR3 reads CASSPYVPGSTEAFF. Written as DNA, the CDR3 is TGTGCCAGCAGTCCTTACGTTCCTGGCAGCACTGAAGCTTTCTTT. The rearrangement links TRBV6-2 or TRBV6-3 to TRBJ1-1; unclear D gene. The CDR3 extends over 15 amino acids. The V end lost 5 bases, the J end lost 4 bases, and 17 bases lay between the germline ends. Germline loops: CDR1 MNHEY, CDR2 SVGEGT.

Only a few counts were recorded for this clonotype. The CDR3 loop is CASSEAVAETYEQYF. CDR3 nucleotide sequence: TGTGCCAGCAGTGAAGCTGTGGCAGAAACCTACGAGCAGTACTTC. This chain connects TRBV25-1 to TRBJ2-7; the D is unclear. Germline CDR1 reads MGHDK; CDR2 reads SYGVNS. This CDR3 is 15 amino acids long. V was pared by 2 bases and J by 2 bases, with 13 bases between.

This clonotype was observed a single time. This chain uses TRBV25-1 with TRBJ2-5; TRBD2 is a possible D gene (6 bases). Per germline, CDR1 MGHDK and CDR2 SYGVNS. Trimming removed 8 bases from V and 5 bases from J, with 15 bases in between. The CDR3 has 13 residues. The CDR3 coding sequence is TGTGCCAGCCTCCGTAGGAGGGCTGAGACCCAGTACTTC. This sequence encodes CASLRRRAETQYF. Looking up the rest from reference TRBV25-1 and TRBJ2-5 gives the full variable domain: EADIYQTPRYLVIGTGKKITLECSQTMGHDKMYWYQQDPGMELHLIHYSYGVNSTEKGDLSSESTVSRIRTEHFPLTLESARPSHTSQYLCASLRRRAETQYFGPGTRLLVL.

This rearrangement joins TRBV6-1 to TRBJ1-1, with D uncertain. CDR1 is MNHNS, CDR2 SASEGT, per germline. V shed 6 bases and J shed 0 bases, with 11 bases lying between them. The CDR3 loop spans 14 amino acids. CDR3 region: CASRSLGLNTEAFF. The CDR3 region has the DNA TGTGCCAGCAGGTCGTTGGGCTTGAACACTGAAGCTTTCTTT.

This clonotype was found a few times. The rearrangement joins TRBV20-1 to TRBJ1-2; D uncertain. The germline V gene has CDR1 DFQATT and CDR2 SNEGSKA (reference sequence). CDR3 size: 14 residues. V lost 0 bases and J 8 bases, leaving 16 bases between the germline ends. The CDR3 loop reads CSARDRVRVVGYTF. The CDR3 DNA reads as TGCAGTGCTAGAGATCGCGTTCGGGTGGTCGGCTACACCTTC.

The chain recombines TRBV19 with TRBJ1-6, with 11 bases lining up with TRBD1. This CDR3 has 13 residues. After removal of 6 bases from V and 13 bases from J, the junction contained 5 bases not matched to a gene. CDR1 and CDR2 from the germline V gene are LNHDA and SQIVND (reference sequence). CDR3 sequence: CASSRDRGVPLHF. In nucleotides, the CDR3 is TGTGCCAGTAGCAGGGACAGGGGGGTCCCCCTCCACTTT. The full variable domain, completed using reference TRBV19 and TRBJ1-6, is DGGITQSPKYLFRKEGQNVTLSCEQNLNHDAMYWYRQDPGQGLRLIYYSQIVNDFQKGDIAEGYSVSREKKESFPLTVTSAQKNPTAFYLCASSRDRGVPLHFGNGTRLTVT.

This clonotype occurred a few times. V is TRBV7-9 and J is TRBJ1-2, with D perhaps TRBD1 (6 bases). Trimming left V 5 bases short and J 2 bases short, with 15 bases between. The germline gives CDR1 SEHNR, CDR2 FQNEAQ (reference sequence). CDR3 length equals 15 residues. CDR3 amino acids: CASSTVATGNYGYTF. CDR3 nucleotide sequence: TGTGCCAGCAGCACCGTCGCCACAGGGAACTATGGCTACACCTTC. Using reference TRBV7-9 and TRBJ1-2 for the parts outside the CDR3, the full variable domain is DTGVSQNPRHKITKRGQNVTFRCDPISEHNRLYWYRQTLGQGPEFLTYFQNEAQLEKSRLLSDRFSAERPKGSFSTLEIQRTEQGDSAMYLCASSTVATGNYGYTFGSGTRLTVV.

The V and J genes are TRBV6-1 and TRBJ1-2; 7 bases map to TRBD1. Trimming removed 6 bases from V and 0 bases from J; junction bases left unmatched: 4. This CDR3 region has 14 residues. Germline V lookup: CDR1 MNHNS, CDR2 SASEGT. The CDR3 sequence: CASRPGTANYGYTF. For the CDR3, the DNA is TGTGCCAGCAGACCCGGGACAGCTAACTATGGCTACACCTTC.

This clonotype was detected a few times. The chain joins TRBV19 to TRBJ1-1; D unclear. The length of the CDR3 is 13 residues. V lost 6 bases to trimming and J lost 6 bases, with 14 bases between them. Germline V gives CDR1 LNHDA, CDR2 SQIVND (reference sequence). The CDR3 bases are TGTGCCAGTAGGCAAAGTACTATCGCTGAAGCTTTCTTT. Translation: CASRQSTIAEAFF.